This section outlines one T cell receptor (beta chain) sequence together with its context. Its antigen is not identified. The sample is drawn from a study of post-analysis software for immune sequencing data. Every TCR beta cDNA library bore unique molecular identifiers. A single record per CDR3 protein comes from TCRdb applying MiXCR to the PCR reads. The sample shows 700,000 to 900,000 distinct CDR3 sequences, around 45% of them seen only once. Study observations and caveats: Controls showed significantly higher normalized Chao1 diversity than did multiple sclerosis patients.

The material sequenced was blood. This TCR was sampled from a girl under 18 with multiple sclerosis.

CDR3 DNA: TGCAGTGCAAGACCACAGGCTCCAGATACGCAGTATTTT. Encoded protein: CSARPQAPDTQYF. The rearrangement joins TRBV20-1 to TRBJ2-3, with D possibly being TRBD1 (5 bases). The germline gives CDR1 DFQATT, CDR2 SNEGSKA (reference sequence). Trimming removed 6 bases from V and 4 bases from J, with 14 bases in between. CDR3 length: 13 residues.